The rows below give T cell receptor beta chains drawn from one sample of a study of neurological immune-mediated disorders. MiXCR, run by TCRdb on the 5' RACE reads, gives a single entry per CDR3 protein. This sample yields roughly 56,000 distinct CDR3 sequences, of which around 10% are seen a single time; 1.8% belongs to the top ten. What was sequenced was PBMCs. The receptor source for this set is a man in his sixties in good health. The CDR3 runs from the conserved cysteine through the conserved F or W. The size field reads how often the clone was seen (once, few, many) or a class if it is expanded.

size: few; J: TRBJ2-2; V: TRBV9; CDR3: CASSLAGAENTGELFF
size: many; J: TRBJ2-7; V: TRBV7-2; CDR3: CASSLAGTSGAGEQYF
size: many; J: TRBJ2-1; V: TRBV12-3/TRBV12-4; CDR3: CASSPDSNEQFF
size: many; J: TRBJ2-7; V: TRBV28; CDR3: CASTSGFTLYEQYF
size: many; J: TRBJ2-2; V: TRBV29-1; CDR3: CSVQGNGELFF
size: many; J: TRBJ2-1; V: TRBV10-3; CDR3: CAISEITGQKSSYNEQFF
size: many; J: TRBJ2-4; V: TRBV2; CDR3: CASSEARGSIQYF
size: few; J: TRBJ2-3; V: TRBV10-2; CDR3: CASSDPAFTDTQYF
size: many; J: TRBJ1-1; V: TRBV7-2; CDR3: CASSSRVVAEAFF
size: many; J: TRBJ2-7; V: TRBV28; CDR3: CASSSTFRDRPYEQYF
size: many; J: TRBJ2-1; V: TRBV20-1; CDR3: CSAPFSGGGNEQFF
size: many; J: TRBJ1-2; V: TRBV12-3/TRBV12-4; CDR3: CASSPGTGYGYTF
size: many; J: TRBJ2-1; V: TRBV20-1; CDR3: CSARDMRQALGNEQFF
size: many; J: TRBJ2-4; V: TRBV28; CDR3: CASNPSLAKNIQYF
size: many; J: TRBJ1-2; V: TRBV6-6; CDR3: CAIQADPNYGYTF
size: many; J: TRBJ1-4; V: TRBV18; CDR3: CATRGTADEKLFF
size: many; J: TRBJ1-5; V: TRBV20-1; CDR3: CSARGGAFNQPQHF
size: many; J: TRBJ2-7; V: TRBV20-1; CDR3: CSAELGTGAYEQYF
size: many; J: TRBJ1-5; V: TRBV2; CDR3: CASSAVRSNQPQHF
size: many; J: TRBJ1-3; V: TRBV7-9; CDR3: CASSFEQVNSGNTIYF